Each of the 21 T cell receptor beta chains below was sequenced from the same sample in a study of resident and recirculating memory T cells in vitiligo (dated by TCRdb to the late 2010s). Receptors were amplified or captured by the immunoSEQ multiplex PCR assay. TCRdb mirrors the immuneACCESS table, restricted to in-frame sequences. Some clones are absent from its copies; in checked studies, under half trace to an unresolved V gene, and the reason for the others is unknown. The sample yields roughly 42,000 clones; nearly 95% were counted once. Jointly, the top ten make up about 4.5% of the sample. Sequencing was carried out using blood. The receptors come from a male donor with vitiligo.

The chain uses TRBV7-3 and TRBJ2-3; 11 nucleotides align to TRBD2. From germline, CDR1 is SGHTA and CDR2 FQGTGA. The CDR3 length is 15 residues. V was clipped by 5 bases and J by 3 bases; unmatched bases: 4. The CDR3 DNA sequence: TGTGCCAGCAGCCACCTAGCGGGGGGTACAGATACGCAGTATTTT. This codes for CASSHLAGGTDTQYF.

This clone was observed a single time. The V call is TRBV10-1, the J call TRBJ2-4, with a tentative D call TRBD1 (6 bases). This CDR3 region has 16 residues. Trimming left V 6 bases short and J 7 bases short, with 22 bases between. Germline loops: CDR1 WNHNN, CDR2 SYGVQD (reference sequence). CDR3 sequence (DNA): TGCGCCAGCAGACAACAGGGTAACAGACTACCGAACATTCAGTACTTC. Its translation is CASRQQGNRLPNIQYF.

This chain links TRBV18 with TRBJ2-1, with D possibly matching TRBD2 (5 bases). The germline V gene encodes CDR1 KGHSH and CDR2 LQKENI. CDR3 length: 15 residues. The V end was cut by 0 bases, the J end by 13 bases, with 19 bases between. CDR3 loop: CASSPPDGRWAAQFF. DNA for the CDR3: TGTGCCAGCTCACCACCGGATGGGAGATGGGCAGCTCAGTTCTTC.

This clone came up a few times. The J gene is TRBJ2-1, the V gene TRBV4-2; TRBD2 matches at 11 bases. Germline V lookup: CDR1 LGHNA, CDR2 YNFKEQ. This CDR3 comprises 16 residues. V shed 4 bases, J shed 8 bases, and the junction held 10 bases outside the gene matches. CDR3 nucleotide sequence: TGTGCCAGCAGCCTGGGGGGTAGCGGGGGGGCCTATGAGCAGTTCTTC. Translated, it gives CASSLGGSGGAYEQFF.

The V and J genes are TRBV2 and TRBJ2-6, with TRBD1 matching 7 bases. The germline gives CDR1 SNHLY, CDR2 FYNNEI. The CDR3 runs 14 residues. Trimming removed 6 bases from V and 2 bases from J; junction bases left unmatched: 1. In DNA, the CDR3 is TGTGCCAGCAGGACAGGGACTGGGGCCAACGTCCTGACTTTC. Amino acids: CASRTGTGANVLTF.

The chain combines TRBV2 with TRBJ1-5, with 7 bases identical to TRBD1. Unmatched junction bases numbered 13, after V lost 6 bases and J lost 5 bases. Germline CDR1 SNHLY, CDR2 FYNNEI. The CDR3 is 16 amino acids. CDR3 nucleotides: TGTGCCAGCAGCCAGAACAGGGGCCTCGGAGATCAGCCCCAGCATTTT. This translates into CASSQNRGLGDQPQHF.

This chain uses TRBV6-6 with TRBJ1-1; 8 bases line up with TRBD1. The V and J ends lost 7 bases and 6 bases, in that order; junction bases with no gene match: 10. In germline, CDR1 is MNHNY, CDR2 SVGAGI (reference sequence). The CDR3 has 14 residues. CDR3 residues: CASTRTGTVAEAFF. The CDR3 DNA sequence: TGTGCCAGCACCCGGACAGGGACGGTGGCTGAAGCTTTCTTT.

The chain links TRBV18 to TRBJ2-7; 8 bases match TRBD1. The ends lost 5 bases at V and 6 bases at J; junction bases unmatched: 6. CDR3 length equals 13 residues. Germline CDR1 is KGHSH and CDR2 is LQKENI. The CDR3 region is CASSSTGEREQYF. CDR3 nucleotide sequence: TGTGCCAGCTCATCGACAGGGGAGCGCGAGCAGTACTTC.

The chain joins TRBV19 to TRBJ1-2; D uncertain. The germline V gene encodes CDR1 LNHDA and CDR2 SQIVND (reference sequence). The CDR3 runs to 12 residues. Trimming took off 5 bases at V and 8 bases at J, with 12 bases between the two ends. The CDR3 DNA follows: TGTGCCAGTAGTTCTACAGTCGGAGGCTACACCTTC. Translating gives CASSSTVGGYTF.

The rearrangement links TRBV19 to TRBJ1-2; D gene uncertain. With 5 bases removed from V and 4 bases from J, the gap between germline ends came to 11 bases. Germline CDR1 reads LNHDA; CDR2 reads SQIVND (reference sequence). The CDR3 length is 13 residues. Here the CDR3 DNA reads TGTGCCAGTAGTCTTAGCAGTGTCTATGGCTACACCTTC. This encodes CASSLSSVYGYTF. The complete variable domain, with remaining parts taken from reference TRBV19 and TRBJ1-2, reads DGGITQSPKYLFRKEGQNVTLSCEQNLNHDAMYWYRQDPGQGLRLIYYSQIVNDFQKGDIAEGYSVSREKKESFPLTVTSAQKNPTAFYLCASSLSSVYGYTFGSGTRLTVV.

This clone has just a few counts. The rearrangement joins TRBV15 to TRBJ1-5; D is undetermined. Per the germline V gene, CDR1 is LNHNV and CDR2 is YYDKDF (reference sequence). V lost 1 base and J lost 4, with 8 bases in between. CDR3 length: 14 amino acids. CDR3 DNA: TGTGCCACCAGCAGAGGCGAAGAGAATCAGCCCCAGCATTTT. This translates into CATSRGEENQPQHF.

The rearrangement uses TRBV11-2 and TRBJ2-1, with 9 bases aligning to TRBD2. The V gene end was trimmed by 7 bases and the J gene end by 4 bases; junction bases not matched to a gene: 14. Germline CDR1 SGHAT, CDR2 FQNNGV. The CDR3 has 17 residues. The CDR3 loop is CASTLKNLAGYYNEQFF. CDR3 coding DNA: TGTGCCAGCACCTTGAAAAACCTAGCGGGGTATTACAATGAGCAGTTCTTC.

J is TRBJ2-2 and V is TRBV6-5, with 9 positions matching TRBD1. The CDR3 runs to 14 residues. Germline CDR1 MNHEY, CDR2 SVGAGI. The junction had 3 bases not matched to a gene; V was cut back by 6 bases and J by 4 bases. CDR3 nucleotide sequence: TGTGCCAGCAGGGGACAGGGATTCACCGGGGAGCTGTTTTTT. Residues: CASRGQGFTGELFF.

The V gene is TRBV30, the J gene TRBJ2-5; maybe TRBD1 (5 bases). V lost 1 base to trimming and J lost 1 base, with 16 bases between them. Germline V gives CDR1 GTSNPN, CDR2 SVGIG (reference sequence). This CDR3 is built from 16 residues. CDR3 sequence reads: CAWSGGWAGLQETQYF. CDR3 sequence (DNA): TGTGCCTGGAGTGGGGGTTGGGCAGGGCTCCAAGAGACCCAGTACTTC.

This clone was seen only once. The J gene is TRBJ2-5, the V gene TRBV6-5, with 8 bases identical to TRBD2. Germline V gene lookup returns CDR1 MNHEY and CDR2 SVGAGI. V lost 0 bases and J lost 2; bases outside the gene matches: 5. The CDR3 sequence is 16 residues long. The CDR3 spells CASSYSPGGEQETQYF. As DNA, the CDR3 is TGTGCCAGCAGTTACTCACCCGGGGGGGAGCAAGAGACCCAGTACTTC.

This chain uses TRBV5-1 with TRBJ2-5, with 12 bases that match TRBD2. Unmatched junction bases numbered 7, after V lost 5 bases and J lost 2 bases. CDR3 length equals 16 residues. Germline V gene sequence: CDR1 SGHRS, CDR2 YFSETQ. The CDR3 reads CASRGSSGGAQETQYF. Here the CDR3 DNA reads TGCGCCAGCAGGGGCTCTAGCGGGGGGGCTCAAGAGACCCAGTACTTC.

This chain joins TRBV7-2 and TRBJ2-5; 10 bases line up with TRBD2. Germline CDR1 reads SGHTA; CDR2 reads FQGNSA. The CDR3 length is 17 residues. With V trimmed by 2 bases and J by 4 bases, 10 bases remained unmatched. Here the CDR3 reads CASSLMLAGVGGETQYF. CDR3 DNA sequence: TGTGCCAGCAGCTTAATGCTAGCGGGGGTAGGAGGAGAGACCCAGTACTTC.

The chain is built from TRBV30 and TRBJ1-1, with TRBD1 as a possible D gene (5 bases). Trimming stripped 5 bases from V and 2 bases from J, with 12 bases between. This CDR3 region has 13 residues. Germline values: CDR1 GTSNPN, CDR2 SVGIG (reference sequence). CDR3 DNA: TGTGCCTGGGAGACAGCTACCAACACTGAAGCTTTCTTT. This sequence encodes CAWETATNTEAFF. Filled out from reference TRBV30 and TRBJ1-1, the complete variable domain reads SQTIHQWPATLVQPVGSPLSLECTVEGTSNPNLYWYRQAAGRGLQLLFYSVGIGQISSEVPQNLSASRPQDRQFILSSKKLLLSDSGFYLCAWETATNTEAFFGQGTRLTVV.

The sample holds a few counts of this clone. This chain joins TRBV10-1 and TRBJ1-2; weak D call: TRBD1 (5 bases). The germline V and J ends were trimmed by 2 bases and 7 bases, with 17 bases remaining between them. This CDR3 spans 15 amino acids. Germline CDR1 is WNHNN and CDR2 is SYGVQD (reference sequence). The CDR3 loop reads CASSENYRPSGGYTF. In DNA form, the CDR3 reads TGCGCCAGCAGTGAGAATTACAGGCCTAGTGGTGGCTACACCTTC.

V and J are TRBV4-3 and TRBJ2-3; D might be TRBD1 (5 bases). V gave up 1 base and J gave up 7 bases, with 15 bases separating them. The CDR3 consists of 15 residues. CDR1 LGHNA and CDR2 YSLEER come from the germline V gene. The CDR3 loop is CASSQASSDRHTQYF. CDR3 nucleotides: TGCGCCAGCAGCCAAGCTTCATCCGACAGACATACGCAGTATTTT.

The V gene is TRBV11-2, the J gene TRBJ2-7; D remains ambiguous. This CDR3 is built from 15 residues. V was cut by 4 bases and J by 3 bases, with 16 bases left in between. Germline V gives CDR1 SGHAT, CDR2 FQNNGV. The chain's CDR3 is CASSSSWALHYEQYF. In DNA, the CDR3 is TGTGCCAGCAGCTCGAGTTGGGCGCTACACTACGAGCAGTACTTC.